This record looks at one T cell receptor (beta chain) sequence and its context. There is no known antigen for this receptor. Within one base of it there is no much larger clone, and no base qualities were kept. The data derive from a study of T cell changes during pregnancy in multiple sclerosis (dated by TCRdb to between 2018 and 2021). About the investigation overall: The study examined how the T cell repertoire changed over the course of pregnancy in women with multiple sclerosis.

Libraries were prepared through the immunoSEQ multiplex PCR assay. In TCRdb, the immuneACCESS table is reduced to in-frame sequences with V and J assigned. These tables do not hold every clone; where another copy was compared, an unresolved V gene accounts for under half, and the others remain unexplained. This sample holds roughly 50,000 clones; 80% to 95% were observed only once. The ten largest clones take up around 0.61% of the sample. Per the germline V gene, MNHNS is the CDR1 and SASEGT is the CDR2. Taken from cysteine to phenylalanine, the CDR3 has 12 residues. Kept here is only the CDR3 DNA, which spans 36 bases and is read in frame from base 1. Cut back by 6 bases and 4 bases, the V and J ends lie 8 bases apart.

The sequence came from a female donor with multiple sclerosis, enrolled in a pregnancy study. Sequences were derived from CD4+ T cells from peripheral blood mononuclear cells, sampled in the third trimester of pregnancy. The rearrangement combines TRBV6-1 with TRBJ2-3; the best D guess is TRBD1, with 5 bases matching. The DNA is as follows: TGTGCCAGCAGGGAGACAGCAGATACGCAGTATTTT. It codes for CASRETADTQYF.